A selection of T cell receptor beta chains follows, all from one sample in a study of blood T cell repertoires in COVID-19. Method: immunoSEQ multiplex PCR; TCRdb's copy keeps in-frame clones and lacks some. The sample lists around 620,000 clones, 85% to 90% occurring once. Material: peripheral blood. The receptors were sampled from a woman under 30 with acute or convalescent COVID-19. CDR3s include the opening cysteine and the closing phenylalanine or tryptophan. A D gene is named only where the DNA matches it firmly. The size of a clone is reported for some rows only, either as once, few or many, or as a class for expanded clones.

>TRBD2|TRBV15|-|TRBJ2-1
CATSRGGLAGNNEQFF
TGTGCCACCAGCAGGGGGGGTCTAGCGGGAAACAATGAGCAGTTCTTC
>-|TRBV10-3|once|TRBJ2-3
CAISGLTSTDTQYF
TGTGCCATCAGTGGACTTACTAGCACAGATACGCAGTATTTT
>-|TRBV4-3|-|TRBJ1-6
CASSQERGFDSPLHF
TGCGCCAGCAGCCAAGAACGGGGGTTCGATTCACCCCTCCACTTT
>-|TRBV20-1|-|TRBJ1-1
CSAGRGTEAFF
TGCAGTGCTGGCCGGGGGACTGAAGCTTTCTTT
>-|TRBV9|-|TRBJ2-7
CASSVGAGNEQYF
TGTGCCAGCAGCGTGGGTGCAGGGAACGAGCAGTACTTC
>-|TRBV13|-|TRBJ1-2
CASSSRISYGYTF
TGTGCCAGCAGCTCCAGGATTTCCTATGGCTACACCTTC
>TRBD2|TRBV7-2|-|TRBJ2-2
CASSLRDPAGANTGELFF
TGTGCCAGCAGCTTAAGGGATCCAGCGGGGGCGAACACCGGGGAGCTGTTTTTT
>-|TRBV9|-|TRBJ2-2
CASSPPSVSSSGELFF
TGTGCCAGCAGTCCGCCTAGCGTTTCTTCTTCCGGGGAGCTGTTTTTT
>TRBD1|TRBV2|-|TRBJ1-6
CASTGGQTQPLHF
TGTGCCAGCACAGGGGGCCAAACCCAACCCCTCCACTTT
>-|TRBV7-8|-|TRBJ1-2
CASSLGQNRNYGYTF
TGTGCCAGCAGCTTAGGACAGAACAGAAACTATGGCTACACCTTC
>TRBD1|TRBV7-9|-|TRBJ1-3
CASSFPRGHGNTIYF
TGTGCCAGCAGCTTCCCCAGGGGGCACGGAAACACCATATATTTT
>-|TRBV5-4|-|TRBJ1-2
CASSYDTNYGYTF
TGTGCCAGCAGCTACGACACCAACTATGGCTACACCTTC
>TRBD1|TRBV27|-|TRBJ2-1
CASRLFKGTGTYNEQFF
TGTGCCAGCAGGCTTTTTAAGGGGACAGGAACCTACAATGAGCAGTTCTTC
>TRBD1|TRBV3-1/TRBV3-2|-|TRBJ1-1
CASSQAGGTEAFF
TGTGCCAGCAGCCAAGCAGGGGGAACTGAAGCTTTCTTT
>TRBD2|TRBV28|once|TRBJ2-7
CASSLSGVRGYEQYF
TGTGCCAGCAGCCTTAGCGGGGTTAGAGGCTACGAGCAGTACTTC
>-|TRBV7-9|-|TRBJ2-7
CASRPGSEQYF
TGTGCCAGCAGACCAGGGTCGGAGCAGTACTTC
>TRBD2|TRBV12-3/TRBV12-4|-|TRBJ2-1
CASSPGGAAEQFF
TGTGCCAGCAGTCCCGGGGGGGCGGCTGAGCAGTTCTTC
>TRBD1|TRBV24-1|few|TRBJ1-2
CATSDSAGTGIGYTF
TGTGCCACCAGTGATTCAGCCGGGACAGGGATCGGCTACACCTTC
>TRBD1|TRBV2|-|TRBJ2-7
CASSEAGGTGADEQYF
TGTGCCAGCAGTGAAGCGGGCGGGACAGGGGCGGACGAGCAGTACTTC
>-|TRBV4-1|-|TRBJ1-1
CASSQENGGLTEAFF
TGCGCCAGCAGCCAAGAGAATGGAGGGCTCACTGAAGCTTTCTTT
>TRBD1|TRBV5-1|-|TRBJ1-6
CASSLAGTGNSPLHF
TGCGCCAGCAGCTTGGCCGGGACAGGTAATTCACCCCTCCACTTT
>-|TRBV7-2|-|TRBJ1-6
CASSSQGGGGPHF
TGTGCCAGCAGCTCACAAGGGGGTGGGGGCCCCCACTTT
>-|TRBV11-2|few|TRBJ1-1
CASSHGMTQGMNTEAFF
TGTGCCAGCAGCCACGGGATGACACAGGGTATGAACACTGAAGCTTTCTTT
>TRBD1|TRBV2|few|TRBJ1-2
CASSEQGQYGYTF
TGTGCCAGCAGTGAACAGGGACAGTATGGCTACACCTTC
>TRBD1|TRBV11-2|-|TRBJ2-2
CASSSLYNRQGATGELFF
TGTGCCAGCAGCTCTCTATACAACAGACAGGGGGCCACCGGGGAGCTGTTTTTT
>-|TRBV5-4|-|TRBJ2-7
CASSPSREAYEQYF
TGTGCCAGCAGCCCGAGCAGGGAGGCTTACGAGCAGTACTTC
>-|TRBV4-3|once|TRBJ2-2
CASSQDVGGTGELFF
TGCGCCAGCAGCCAAGATGTCGGCGGCACCGGGGAGCTGTTTTTT
>TRBD1|TRBV6-5|-|TRBJ1-1
CASRSGTGGSEAFF
TGTGCCAGCAGATCCGGGACAGGGGGCAGTGAAGCTTTCTTT
>TRBD1|TRBV6-1|-|TRBJ1-4
CASSEALGQGNEKLFF
TGTGCCAGCAGTGAAGCGCTGGGACAGGGTAATGAAAAACTGTTTTTT
>TRBD1|TRBV5-6|-|TRBJ2-7
CASSRDRVSEQYF
TGTGCCAGCAGCCGGGACAGGGTCTCCGAGCAGTACTTC
>-|TRBV4-3|-|TRBJ1-1
CASSQGGGSRTEAFF
TGCGCCAGCAGCCAAGGAGGAGGGTCGCGGACTGAAGCTTTCTTT
>-|TRBV5-1|-|TRBJ2-3
CASSSSRGTDTQYF
TGCGCCAGCAGCAGTTCCCGGGGCACAGATACGCAGTATTTT
>TRBD1|TRBV27|-|TRBJ1-5
CASRRSGTGGGQPQHF
TGTGCCAGCAGACGATCAGGGACAGGGGGTGGACAGCCCCAGCATTTT
>TRBD1|TRBV18|-|TRBJ2-5
CASSPLPGTGGQETQYF
TGTGCCAGCTCACCACTGCCTGGGACAGGGGGACAAGAGACCCAGTACTTC
>-|TRBV20-1|once|TRBJ1-2
CSASYRSNGYTF
TGCAGTGCTAGTTACCGATCTAATGGCTACACCTTC